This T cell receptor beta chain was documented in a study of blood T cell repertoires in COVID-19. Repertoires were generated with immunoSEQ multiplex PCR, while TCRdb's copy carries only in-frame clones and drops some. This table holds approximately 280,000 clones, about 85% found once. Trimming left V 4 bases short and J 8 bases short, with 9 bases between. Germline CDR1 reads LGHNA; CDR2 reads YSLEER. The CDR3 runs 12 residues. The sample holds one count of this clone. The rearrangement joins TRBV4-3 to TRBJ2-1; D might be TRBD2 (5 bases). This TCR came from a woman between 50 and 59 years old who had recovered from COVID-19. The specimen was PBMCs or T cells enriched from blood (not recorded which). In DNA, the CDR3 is TGCGCCAGCAGCCGAGCCGGGGATGAGCAGTTCTTC. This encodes CASSRAGDEQFF.